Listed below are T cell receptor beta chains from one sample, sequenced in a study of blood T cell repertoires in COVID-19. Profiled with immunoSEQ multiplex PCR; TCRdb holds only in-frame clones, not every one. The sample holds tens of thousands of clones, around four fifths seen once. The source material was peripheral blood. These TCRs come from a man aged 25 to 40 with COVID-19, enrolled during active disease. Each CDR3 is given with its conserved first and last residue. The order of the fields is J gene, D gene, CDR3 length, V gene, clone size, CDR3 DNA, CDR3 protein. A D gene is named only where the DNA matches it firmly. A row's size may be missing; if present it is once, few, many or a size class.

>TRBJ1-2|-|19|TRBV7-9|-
TGTGCCAGCAGCTTAGGGTTTGCTACGGGGGAACCCCTTAACTATGGCTACACCTTC
CASSLGFATGEPLNYGYTF
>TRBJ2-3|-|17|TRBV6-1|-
TGTGCCAGCAGTGAAAGGCCGGGCGGCAGGGGGGTAGATACGCAGTATTTT
CASSERPGGRGVDTQYF
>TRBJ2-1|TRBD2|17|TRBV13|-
TGTGCCAGCAGCCCCAGGACTAGCGGGAGGGTCTACAATGAGCAGTTCTTC
CASSPRTSGRVYNEQFF
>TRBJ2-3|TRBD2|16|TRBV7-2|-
TGTGCCAGCAGCTTAGATGGGGGGGTGGGCACAGATACGCAGTATTTT
CASSLDGGVGTDTQYF
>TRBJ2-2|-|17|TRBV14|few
TGTGCCAGCAGCCAAGTCTCCAGGCTAGCGCGAATGGGGGAGCTGTTTTTT
CASSQVSRLARMGELFF
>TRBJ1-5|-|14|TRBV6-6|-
TGTGCCAGCGTAAAGGACAGATCCAATCAGCCCCAGCATTTT
CASVKDRSNQPQHF
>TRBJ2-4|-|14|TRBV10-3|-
TGTGCCATCAGTGAGGGGCAGACAAAAAACATTCAGTACTTC
CAISEGQTKNIQYF
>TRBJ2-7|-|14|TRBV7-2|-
TGTGCCAGCAGCCTGGGACTGGGATCCTACGAGCAGTACTTC
CASSLGLGSYEQYF
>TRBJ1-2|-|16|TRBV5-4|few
TGTGCCAGCAGCTTGGACAGGGTTCGGTCTTTATATGGCTACACCTTC
CASSLDRVRSLYGYTF
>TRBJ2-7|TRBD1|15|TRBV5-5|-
TGTGCCAGCAGCTACCCGGGACAGGGGGCCAGGGAGCAGTACTTC
CASSYPGQGAREQYF
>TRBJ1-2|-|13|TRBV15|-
TGTGCCACCAGCAGAGATCGTAACTATGGCTACACCTTC
CATSRDRNYGYTF
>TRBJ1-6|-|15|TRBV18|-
TGTGCCAGCTCACCACCGGAGGGTCTCCATTCACCCCTCCACTTT
CASSPPEGLHSPLHF
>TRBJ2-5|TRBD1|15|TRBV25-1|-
TGTGCCAGCAGTACCCCCCAGGGGGCATGGGAGACCCAGTACTTC
CASSTPQGAWETQYF
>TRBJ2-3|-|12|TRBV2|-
TGTGCCAGCAGTCCCCGAGGGTATACGCAGTATTTT
CASSPRGYTQYF
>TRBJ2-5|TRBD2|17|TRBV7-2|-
TGTGCCAGCAGCTATGCGCGGACTAGCGGGCCTCAAGAGACCCAGTACTTC
CASSYARTSGPQETQYF
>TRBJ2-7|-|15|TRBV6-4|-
TGTGCCAGCAGTGAGTCCGCGGAAACCCCCTACGAGCAGTACTTC
CASSESAETPYEQYF
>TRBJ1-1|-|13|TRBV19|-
TGTGCCAGTAGTCCCCATCGGGGTTCTGAAGCTTTCTTT
CASSPHRGSEAFF
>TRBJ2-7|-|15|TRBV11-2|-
TGTGCCAGCAGCTTAGAACTAGCCACGAACTACGAGCAGTACTTC
CASSLELATNYEQYF
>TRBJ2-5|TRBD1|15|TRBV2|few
TGTGCCAGCAGCCCCGGGACAGGAGCTCGTGGGGCCCAGTACTTC
CASSPGTGARGAQYF
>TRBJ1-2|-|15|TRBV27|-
TGTGCCAGCAGTTTATCGATCGGGGGATCGGAGGGCTACACCTTC
CASSLSIGGSEGYTF
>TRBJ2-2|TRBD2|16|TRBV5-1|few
TGCGCCAGCAGCTTGTCCCGCGGGGGGAAGAACGGGGAGCTGTTTTTT
CASSLSRGGKNGELFF
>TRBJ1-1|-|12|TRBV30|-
TGTGCCTGGAGTGCTCAGGGTACTGAAGCTTTCTTT
CAWSAQGTEAFF
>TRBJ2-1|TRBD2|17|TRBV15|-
TGTGCCACCAGCAGAGAAGTAACTAGCGGCCCCTACAATGAGCAGTTCTTC
CATSREVTSGPYNEQFF
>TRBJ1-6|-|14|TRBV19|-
TGTGCCAGTAGTATAGCGGTCAGGAATTCACCCCTCCACTTT
CASSIAVRNSPLHF
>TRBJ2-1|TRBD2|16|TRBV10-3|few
TGTGCCATCAGTGGGGGGACTAGCGTAACCTACAATGAGCAGTTCTTC
CAISGGTSVTYNEQFF
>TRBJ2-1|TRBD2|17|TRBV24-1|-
TGTGCCACCAGTGATCCTGAGCGGGGAGCCTCCTACAATGAGCAGTTCTTC
CATSDPERGASYNEQFF
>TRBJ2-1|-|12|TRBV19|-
TGTGCCAGTAGTACCCGACTAGATGAGCAGTTCTTC
CASSTRLDEQFF
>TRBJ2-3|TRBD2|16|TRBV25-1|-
TGTGCCAGCAGTGCCAGACTAGCGTTAAGCACAGATACGCAGTATTTT
CASSARLALSTDTQYF
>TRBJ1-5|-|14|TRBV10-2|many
TGCGCCAGCAGTGAGTCAGGGGGCAATCAGCCCCAGCATTTT
CASSESGGNQPQHF
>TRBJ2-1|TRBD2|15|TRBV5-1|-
TGCGCCAGCAGGACTAGCGGGATCTCCTACAATGAGCAGTTCTTC
CASRTSGISYNEQFF
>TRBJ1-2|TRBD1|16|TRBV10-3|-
TGTGCCATCAGCTCGGGACAGGGGCGAACTAACTATGGCTACACCTTC
CAISSGQGRTNYGYTF
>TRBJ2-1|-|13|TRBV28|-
TGTGCCAGCAGTGCCGGGACATCCCATGAGCAGTTCTTC
CASSAGTSHEQFF
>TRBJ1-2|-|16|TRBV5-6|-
TGTGCCAGCAGCCTGGGCCCTACGGGTATCAACTATGGCTACACCTTC
CASSLGPTGINYGYTF
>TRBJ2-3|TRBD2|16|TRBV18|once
TGTGCCAGCTCACCCACCGGGACTAGAGGTATAAATACGCAGTATTTT
CASSPTGTRGINTQYF
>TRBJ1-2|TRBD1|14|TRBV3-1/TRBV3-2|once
TGTGCCAGCAGCCCCCGACAGGGATCCTATGGCTACACCTTC
CASSPRQGSYGYTF
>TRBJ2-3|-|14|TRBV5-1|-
TGCGCCAGCAGCTTGGCGGGAGTCGGAGATACGCAGTATTTT
CASSLAGVGDTQYF
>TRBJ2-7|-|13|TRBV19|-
TGTGCCAGTAGTAAGCCAGGCCTCTACGAGCAGTACTTC
CASSKPGLYEQYF
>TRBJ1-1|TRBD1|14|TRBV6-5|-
TGTGCCAGCAGGAGACAGGGTAGCGTCGCTGAAGCTTTCTTT
CASRRQGSVAEAFF
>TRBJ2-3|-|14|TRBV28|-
TGTGCCAGCAGTTTTATGGGGCGTAAAGATACGCAGTATTTT
CASSFMGRKDTQYF
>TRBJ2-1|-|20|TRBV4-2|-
TGTGCCAGCAGCCGACCAGACCCCCTGGACAGGACTATCGGTTACAATGAGCAGTTCTTC
CASSRPDPLDRTIGYNEQFF
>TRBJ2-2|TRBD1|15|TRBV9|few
TGTGCCAGCAGCTCAACAGGGGATCCCACCGGGGAGCTGTTTTTT
CASSSTGDPTGELFF
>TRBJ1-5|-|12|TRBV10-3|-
TGTGCCACACGACAGGCTAATCAGCCCCAGCATTTT
CATRQANQPQHF
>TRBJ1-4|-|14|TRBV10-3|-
TGTGCCATCAGCAGAGGGTCAGCTAATGAAAAACTGTTTTTT
CAISRGSANEKLFF
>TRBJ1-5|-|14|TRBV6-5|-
TGTGCCAGCAGCCAACAGGGCGTATACCAGCCCCAGCATTTT
CASSQQGVYQPQHF
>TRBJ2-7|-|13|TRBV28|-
TGTGCCAGCAGCGAAGACCGACATCGCGAGCAGTACTTC
CASSEDRHREQYF
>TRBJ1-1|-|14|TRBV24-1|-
TGTGCCACCAGTGGCGAGGGGGGGAGGTCTGAAGCTTTCTTT
CATSGEGGRSEAFF
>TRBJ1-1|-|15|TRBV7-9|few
TGTGCCAGCAGCAAATGGACACCCATAACCACTGAAGCTTTCTTT
CASSKWTPITTEAFF
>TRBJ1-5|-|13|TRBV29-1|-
TGCAGCGTTGAACAAGGGGTCGACCAGCCCCAGCATTTT
CSVEQGVDQPQHF